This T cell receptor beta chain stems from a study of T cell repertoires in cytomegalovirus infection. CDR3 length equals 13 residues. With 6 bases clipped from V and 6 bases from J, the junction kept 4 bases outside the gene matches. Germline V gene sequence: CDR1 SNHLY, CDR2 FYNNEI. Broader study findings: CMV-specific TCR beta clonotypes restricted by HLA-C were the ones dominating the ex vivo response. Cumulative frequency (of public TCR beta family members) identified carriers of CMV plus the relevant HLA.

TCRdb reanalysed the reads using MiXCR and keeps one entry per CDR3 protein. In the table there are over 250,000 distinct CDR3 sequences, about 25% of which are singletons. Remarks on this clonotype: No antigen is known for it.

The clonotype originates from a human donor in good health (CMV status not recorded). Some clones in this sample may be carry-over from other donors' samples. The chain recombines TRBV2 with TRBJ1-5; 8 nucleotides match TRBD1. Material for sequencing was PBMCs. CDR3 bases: TGTGCCAGCAGGGACAGGGCGATTCAGCCCCAGCATTTT. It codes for CASRDRAIQPQHF. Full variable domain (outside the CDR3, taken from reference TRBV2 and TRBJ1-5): EPEVTQTPSHQVTQMGQEVILRCVPISNHLYFYWYRQILGQKVEFLVSFYNNEISEKSEIFDDQFSVERPDGSNFTLKIRSTKLEDSAMYFCASRDRAIQPQHFGDGTRLSIL.